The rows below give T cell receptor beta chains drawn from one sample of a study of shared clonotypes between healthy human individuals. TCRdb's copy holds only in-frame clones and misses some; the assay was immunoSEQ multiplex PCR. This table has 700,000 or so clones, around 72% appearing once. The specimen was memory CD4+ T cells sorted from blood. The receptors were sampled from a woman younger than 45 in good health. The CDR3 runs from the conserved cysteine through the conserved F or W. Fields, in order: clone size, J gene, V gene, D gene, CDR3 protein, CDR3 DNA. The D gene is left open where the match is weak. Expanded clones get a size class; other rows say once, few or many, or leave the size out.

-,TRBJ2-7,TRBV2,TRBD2,CASSEREVYEQYF,TGTGCCAGCAGTGAGCGGGAGGTCTACGAGCAGTACTTC
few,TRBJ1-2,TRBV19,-,CASNSDARLGGYTF,TGTGCCAGTAATTCGGACGCTCGCTTGGGTGGCTACACCTTC
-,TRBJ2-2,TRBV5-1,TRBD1,CASSLVQGAAGELFF,TGCGCCAGCAGCTTGGTGCAGGGGGCGGCCGGGGAGCTGTTTTTT
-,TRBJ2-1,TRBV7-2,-,CASSLVAGPPYNEQFF,TGTGCCAGCAGCTTAGTTGCGGGACCGCCCTACAATGAGCAGTTCTTC
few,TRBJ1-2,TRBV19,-,CASTSGHRNYGYTF,TGTGCCAGTACCTCAGGCCACCGTAACTATGGCTACACCTTC
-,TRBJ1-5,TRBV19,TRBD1,CASRTGLNQPQHF,TGTGCCAGCCGGACAGGCCTGAATCAGCCCCAGCATTTT
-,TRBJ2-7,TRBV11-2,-,CASSQVRTWDF,TGTGCCAGCAGCCAGGTTCGAACTTGGGACTTC
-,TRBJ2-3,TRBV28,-,CASSLLPGADTQYF,TGTGCCAGCAGTTTATTACCGGGAGCGGATACGCAGTATTTT
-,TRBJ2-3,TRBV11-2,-,CASSLGAVLSTDTQYF,TGTGCCAGCAGCTTAGGGGCGGTCCTAAGCACAGATACGCAGTATTTT
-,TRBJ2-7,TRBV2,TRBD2,CAGKRLAGAHEQYF,TGTGCCGGCAAAAGACTAGCGGGAGCCCACGAGCAGTACTTC
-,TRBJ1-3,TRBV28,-,CASSLGSSGNTIYF,TGTGCCAGCAGTTTAGGGAGCTCTGGAAACACCATATATTTT
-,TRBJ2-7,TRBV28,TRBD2,CASSRLAGGSYEQYF,TGTGCCAGCAGTAGATTAGCGGGAGGGAGCTACGAGCAGTACTTC